These T cell receptor beta chains were read from a single sample in a study of cytomegalovirus exposure and HLA in healthy donors. Libraries were prepared by immunoSEQ multiplex PCR; TCRdb keeps only in-frame clonotypes and omits some of them. The sample contains 110,000 to 150,000 clones, roughly 80% of which appear only once. Sequencing input: PBMCs. These receptors were obtained from a woman aged 45 to 65 in good health and CMV-seropositive. The CDR3 runs from the conserved cysteine through the conserved F or W. Fields, in order: CDR3 length, V gene, J gene, clone size, CDR3 protein. Not every row has a clone size; where given, it reads once, few, many or a size class.

>13|TRBV5-1|TRBJ1-4|many
CASSPTYHEKLFF
>16|TRBV7-9|TRBJ2-3|-
CASSLATAAKADTQYF
>17|TRBV7-2|TRBJ1-1|-
CASSHSGTGDPNTEAFF
>14|TRBV30|TRBJ2-7|-
CAWVMMTGNYEQYF
>14|TRBV10-3|TRBJ1-3|-
CAISGRDRGNTIYF
>13|TRBV30|TRBJ1-4|-
CAWTTGVREKLFF
>13|TRBV18|TRBJ1-2|-
CASSPLQGRGYTF
>12|TRBV2|TRBJ2-1|-
CASSGLADEQFF
>19|TRBV7-2|TRBJ2-7|-
CASSLGTPSGGATDHEQYF
>15|TRBV5-4|TRBJ2-7|few
CASSSTLGFSYEQYF
>17|TRBV27|TRBJ2-1|-
CASSLRLAGGIPNEQFF